This T cell receptor (beta chain) appears in the sequencing data of a study of blood T cells in healthy people across ages. Study-level information: About one barcoded beta molecule was captured per two T cells (by template switching).

In regard to this clonotype: Its antigen is as yet unknown.

Drawing of peripheral blood yielded 7.5 to 10 milliliters from each donor. Germline values: CDR1 MGHDK, CDR2 SYGVNS. After removal of 10 bases from V and 11 bases from J, the junction contained 17 bases not matched to a gene. The CDR3 covers 14 residues. Regarding the study as a whole: Leaving the PBMCs unsorted stopped any conclusive comparison of naive versus antigen-experienced cells. When one million T cells were used, diversity estimates were thought to be underestimates.

Using a J-beta primer mix together with a sample-barcoded 5' primer, a second PCR was run for roughly 7 to 12 cycles. TCRdb used MiXCR to reprocess the 5' RACE reads, holding one entry per CDR3 protein. The profile covers some 1,800,000 distinct CDR3 sequences, with approximately 39% appearing a single time and about 23% taken by the ten largest. This clonotype was obtained from a human donor in good health. The sample comprised blood. This chain links TRBV25-1 with TRBJ1-1, with TRBD1 identical over 9 bases. The CDR3 here is CATRDREAGEKAFF. Written as DNA, the CDR3 is TGTGCCACCCGGGACAGGGAGGCCGGGGAGAAGGCTTTCTTT.